The following is a TCR beta chain sequence with its context. Measured with immunoSEQ multiplex PCR; TCRdb has only the in-frame clones, and not every one. The data contain 1.5 million to 2.5 million clones, about 94% of them singletons. The CDR3 has 16 residues. Deletions cut 3 bases from V and 0 bases from J, with 14 bases between. The germline gives CDR1 LGHNA, CDR2 YNFKEQ. The data derive from a study of shared clonotypes between healthy human individuals. The naive CD8 subset, CD45RO-negative cells positively selected for CCR7, excluded terminally differentiated effector memory CD45RA+ cells. This receptor was taken from a man aged 18 to 35 in good health. V gene TRBV4-2 combines with J gene TRBJ1-2, with D hard to call. Material: naive CD8+ T cells sorted from blood. The CDR3 loop reads CASSHDQVGANYGYTF. CDR3 DNA sequence: TGTGCCAGCAGCCACGATCAGGTCGGAGCTAACTATGGCTACACCTTC.